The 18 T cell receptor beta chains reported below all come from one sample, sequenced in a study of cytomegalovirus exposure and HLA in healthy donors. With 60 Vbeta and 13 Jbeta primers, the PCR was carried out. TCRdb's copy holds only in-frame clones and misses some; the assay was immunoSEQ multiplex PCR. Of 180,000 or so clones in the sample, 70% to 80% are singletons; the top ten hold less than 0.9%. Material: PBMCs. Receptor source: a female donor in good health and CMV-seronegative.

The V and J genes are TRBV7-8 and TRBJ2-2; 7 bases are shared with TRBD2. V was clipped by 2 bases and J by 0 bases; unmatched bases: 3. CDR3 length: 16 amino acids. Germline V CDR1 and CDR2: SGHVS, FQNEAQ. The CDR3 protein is CASSLTGLANTGELFF. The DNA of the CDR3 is TGTGCCAGCAGCTTAACCGGACTAGCGAACACCGGGGAGCTGTTTTTT.

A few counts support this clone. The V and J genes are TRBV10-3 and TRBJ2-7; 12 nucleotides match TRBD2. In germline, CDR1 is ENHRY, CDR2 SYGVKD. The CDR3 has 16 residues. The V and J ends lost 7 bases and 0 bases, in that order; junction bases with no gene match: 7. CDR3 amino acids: CAITPSGRGDSYEQYF. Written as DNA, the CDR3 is TGTGCCATCACTCCTAGCGGGAGGGGGGACTCCTACGAGCAGTACTTC.

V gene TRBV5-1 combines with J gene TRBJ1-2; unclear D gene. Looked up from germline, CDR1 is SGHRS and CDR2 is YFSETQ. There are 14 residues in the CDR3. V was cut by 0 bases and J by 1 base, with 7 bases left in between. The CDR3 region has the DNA TGCGCCAGCAGCTTGGACAGTAGTAACTATGGCTACACCTTC. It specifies CASSLDSSNYGYTF. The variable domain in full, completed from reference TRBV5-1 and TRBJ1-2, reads KAGVTQTPRYLIKTRGQQVTLSCSPISGHRSVSWYQQTPGQGLQFLFEYFSETQRNKGNFPGRFSGRQFSNSRSEMNVSTLELGDSALYLCASSLDSSNYGYTFGSGTRLTVV.

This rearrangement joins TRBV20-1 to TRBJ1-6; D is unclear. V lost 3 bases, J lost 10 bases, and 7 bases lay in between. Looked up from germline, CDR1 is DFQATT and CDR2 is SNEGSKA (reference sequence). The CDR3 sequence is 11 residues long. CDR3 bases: TGCAGTGCTAGCTGGAGCTCACCCCTCCACTTT. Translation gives CSASWSSPLHF.

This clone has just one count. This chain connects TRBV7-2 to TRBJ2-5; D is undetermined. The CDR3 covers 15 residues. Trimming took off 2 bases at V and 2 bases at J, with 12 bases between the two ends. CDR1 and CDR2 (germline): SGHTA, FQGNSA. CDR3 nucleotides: TGTGCCAGCAGCTTACTTACTGGCAGGCAAGAGACCCAGTACTTC. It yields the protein CASSLLTGRQETQYF.

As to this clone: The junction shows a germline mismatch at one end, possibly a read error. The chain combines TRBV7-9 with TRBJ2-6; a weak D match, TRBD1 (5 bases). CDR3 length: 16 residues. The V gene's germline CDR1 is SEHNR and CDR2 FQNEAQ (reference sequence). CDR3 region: CSSSQLAGSGANVLTF. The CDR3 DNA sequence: TGTTCCAGCAGCCAACTCGCAGGGTCTGGGGCCAACGTCCTGACTTTC.

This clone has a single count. DNA for the CDR3: TGTGCCAGCAATATTAACACTGAAGCTTTCTTT. Its protein product is CASNINTEAFF. This rearrangement joins TRBV7-9 to TRBJ1-1, with D uncertain. V dropped 7 bases and J dropped 2 bases, with 5 bases sitting between them. CDR1 and CDR2 from the germline V gene are SEHNR and FQNEAQ (reference sequence). The CDR3 totals 11 residues.

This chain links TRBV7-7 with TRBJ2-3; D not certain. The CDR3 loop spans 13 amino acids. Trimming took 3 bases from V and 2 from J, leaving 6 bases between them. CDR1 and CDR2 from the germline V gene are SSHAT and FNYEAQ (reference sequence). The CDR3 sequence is CASSLYYTDTQYF. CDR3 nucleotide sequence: TGTGCCAGCAGCTTGTACTACACAGATACGCAGTATTTT.

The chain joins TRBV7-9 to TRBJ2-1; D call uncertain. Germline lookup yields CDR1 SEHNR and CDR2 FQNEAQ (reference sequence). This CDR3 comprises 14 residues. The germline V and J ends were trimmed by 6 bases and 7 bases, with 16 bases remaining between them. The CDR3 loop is CASRRSGLGNEQFF. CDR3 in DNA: TGTGCCAGCAGAAGATCGGGTCTCGGGAATGAGCAGTTCTTC.

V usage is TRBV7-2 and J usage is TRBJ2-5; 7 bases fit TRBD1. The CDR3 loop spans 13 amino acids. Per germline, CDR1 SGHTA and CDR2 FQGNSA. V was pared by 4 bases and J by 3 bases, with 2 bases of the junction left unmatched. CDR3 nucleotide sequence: TGTGCCAGCAGCTCCGACAGGGAAGAGACCCAGTACTTC. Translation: CASSSDREETQYF. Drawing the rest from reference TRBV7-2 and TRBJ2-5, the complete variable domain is GAGVSQSPSNKVTEKGKDVELRCDPISGHTALYWYRQSLGQGLEFLIYFQGNSAPDKSGLPSDRFSAERTGGSVSTLTIQRTQQEDSAVYLCASSSDREETQYFGPGTRLLVL.

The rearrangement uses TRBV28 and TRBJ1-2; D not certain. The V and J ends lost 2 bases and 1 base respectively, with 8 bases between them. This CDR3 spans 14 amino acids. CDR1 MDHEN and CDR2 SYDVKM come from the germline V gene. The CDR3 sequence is CASSLPGFNYGYTF. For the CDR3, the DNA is TGTGCCAGCAGTTTACCAGGTTTTAACTATGGCTACACCTTC.

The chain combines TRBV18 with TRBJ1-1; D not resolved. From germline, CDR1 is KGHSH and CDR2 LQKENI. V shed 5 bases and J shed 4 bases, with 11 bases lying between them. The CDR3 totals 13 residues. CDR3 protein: CASSLQSLTEAFF. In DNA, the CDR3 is TGTGCCAGCTCATTACAGAGTCTCACTGAAGCTTTCTTT.

This CDR3 reads CASSPGNYEQYF. CDR3 coding DNA: TGTGCCAGCAGCCCGGGAAACTACGAGCAGTACTTC. The V and J genes are TRBV5-6 and TRBJ2-7; weak D call: TRBD2 (5 bases). This CDR3 spans 12 amino acids. The V gene's germline CDR1 is SGHDT and CDR2 YYEEEE. Trimming cost V 4 bases and J 3 bases, with 8 bases left between them.

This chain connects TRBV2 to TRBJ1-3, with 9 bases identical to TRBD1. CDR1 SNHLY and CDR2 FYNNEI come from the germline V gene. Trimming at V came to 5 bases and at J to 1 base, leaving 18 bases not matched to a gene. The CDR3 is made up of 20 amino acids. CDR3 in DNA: TGTGCCAGCAGTTTCACCGGGACAGGGTTTCCACCGCGATCTGGAAACACCATATATTTT. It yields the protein CASSFTGTGFPPRSGNTIYF.

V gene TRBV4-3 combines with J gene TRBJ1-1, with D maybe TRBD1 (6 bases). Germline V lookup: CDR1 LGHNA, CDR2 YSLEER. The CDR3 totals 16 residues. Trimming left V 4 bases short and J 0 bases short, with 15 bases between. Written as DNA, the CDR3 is TGCGCCAGCAGCCGCGCTCCGGGACACCTGAACACTGAAGCTTTCTTT. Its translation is CASSRAPGHLNTEAFF.

CDR3 loop: CASSGPVPMEPQPQHF. In nucleotides, the CDR3 is TGTGCCAGCAGTGGTCCTGTCCCAATGGAGCCTCAGCCCCAGCATTTT. This sequence joins TRBV25-1 and TRBJ1-5; no definite D call. The CDR3 is 16 amino acids. CDR1 MGHDK and CDR2 SYGVNS come from the germline V gene. V was trimmed by 4 bases and J by 6 bases, leaving 19 bases between them.

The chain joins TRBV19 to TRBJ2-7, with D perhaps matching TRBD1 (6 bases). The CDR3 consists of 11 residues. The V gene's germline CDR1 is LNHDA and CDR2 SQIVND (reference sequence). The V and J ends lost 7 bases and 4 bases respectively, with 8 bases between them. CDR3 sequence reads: CASIGGYEQYF. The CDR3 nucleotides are TGTGCCAGTATAGGGGGTTACGAGCAGTACTTC.

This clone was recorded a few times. CDR3 coding DNA: TGTGCCAGCAGCCCTCCGGGACTAGCTACCGGGGAGCTGTTTTTT. Its translation: CASSPPGLATGELFF. The chain recombines TRBV7-9 with TRBJ2-2, with 9 bases fitting TRBD2. Germline V CDR1 and CDR2: SEHNR, FQNEAQ (reference sequence). V was clipped by 5 bases and J by 5 bases; unmatched bases: 6. The CDR3 is made up of 15 amino acids.